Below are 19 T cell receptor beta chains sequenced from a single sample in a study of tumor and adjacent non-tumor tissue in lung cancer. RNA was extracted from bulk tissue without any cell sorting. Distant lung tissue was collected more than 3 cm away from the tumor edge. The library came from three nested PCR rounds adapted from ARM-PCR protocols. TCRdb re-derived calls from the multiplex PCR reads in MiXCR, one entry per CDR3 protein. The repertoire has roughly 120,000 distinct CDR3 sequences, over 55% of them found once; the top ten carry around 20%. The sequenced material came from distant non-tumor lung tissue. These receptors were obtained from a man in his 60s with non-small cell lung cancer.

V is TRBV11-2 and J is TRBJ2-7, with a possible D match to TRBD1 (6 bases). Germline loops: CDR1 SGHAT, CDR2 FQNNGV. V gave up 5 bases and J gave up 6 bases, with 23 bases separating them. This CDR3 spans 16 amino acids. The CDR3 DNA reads TGTGCCAGCAGCCTGGGAGATCGGACTGAAGGGGGCGAGCAGTACTTC. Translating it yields CASSLGDRTEGGEQYF.

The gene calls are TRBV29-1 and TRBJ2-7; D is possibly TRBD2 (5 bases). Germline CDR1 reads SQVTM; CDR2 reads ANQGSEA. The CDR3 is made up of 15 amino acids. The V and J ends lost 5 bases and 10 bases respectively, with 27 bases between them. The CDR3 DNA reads TGCAGCGTTAAGCACGCGACTATAAGCTCCTACTATCAGTACTTC. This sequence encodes CSVKHATISSYYQYF.

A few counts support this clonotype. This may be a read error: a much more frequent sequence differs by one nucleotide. The CDR3 here is CASSYWAKVNYGYTF. The CDR3 nucleotides are TGTGCCAGCAGTTACTGGGCCAAAGTTAACTATGGCTACACCTTC. The J gene is TRBJ1-2, the V gene TRBV6-5, with D unresolved. Germline V gene sequence: CDR1 MNHEY, CDR2 SVGAGI. V gave up 1 base and J gave up 1 base, with 10 bases separating them. The CDR3 is made up of 15 amino acids.

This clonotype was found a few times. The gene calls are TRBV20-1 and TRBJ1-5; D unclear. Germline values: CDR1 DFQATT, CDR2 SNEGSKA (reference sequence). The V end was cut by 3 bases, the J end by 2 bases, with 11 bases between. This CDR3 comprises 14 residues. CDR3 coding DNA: TGCAGTGCTAGCGAAGGGTATGGCAATCAGCCCCAGCATTTT. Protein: CSASEGYGNQPQHF.

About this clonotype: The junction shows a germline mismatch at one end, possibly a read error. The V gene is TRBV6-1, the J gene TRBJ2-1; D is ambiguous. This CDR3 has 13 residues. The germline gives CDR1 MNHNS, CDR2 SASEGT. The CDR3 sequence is CASSEATHNEQFF. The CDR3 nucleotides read TGTGCCAGCAGCGAAGCTACCCACAATGAGCAGTTCTTC.

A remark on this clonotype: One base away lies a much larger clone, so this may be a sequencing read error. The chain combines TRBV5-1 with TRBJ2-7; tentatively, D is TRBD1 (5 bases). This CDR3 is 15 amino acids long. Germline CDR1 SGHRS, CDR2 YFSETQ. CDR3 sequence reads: CASSLEPGPPYGQYF. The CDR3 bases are TGCGCCAGCAGCTTGGAACCAGGGCCACCCTACGGGCAGTACTTC.

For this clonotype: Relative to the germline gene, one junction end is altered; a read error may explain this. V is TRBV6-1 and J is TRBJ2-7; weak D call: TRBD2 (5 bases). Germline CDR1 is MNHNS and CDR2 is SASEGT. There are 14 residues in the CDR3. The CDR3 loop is CAGSEVPPGYEQYF. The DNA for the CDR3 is TGTGCCGGCAGCGAAGTCCCCCCGGGGTATGAGCAGTACTTC.

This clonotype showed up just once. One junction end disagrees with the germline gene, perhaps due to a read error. The CDR3 spells CSLGDNEQCF. The CDR3, as DNA: TGCAGCCTTGGAGACAATGAGCAGTGCTTC. This chain connects TRBV29-1 to TRBJ2-1; no firm D call. Germline CDR1 is SQVTM and CDR2 is ANQGSEA. The CDR3 has 10 residues.

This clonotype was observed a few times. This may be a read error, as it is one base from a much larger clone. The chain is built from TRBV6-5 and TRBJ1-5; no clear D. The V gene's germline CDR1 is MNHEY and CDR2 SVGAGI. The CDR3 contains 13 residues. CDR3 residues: CASSPRSNKPQHF. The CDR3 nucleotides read TGTGCCAGCAGCCCACGGAGCAATAAGCCCCAGCATTTT.

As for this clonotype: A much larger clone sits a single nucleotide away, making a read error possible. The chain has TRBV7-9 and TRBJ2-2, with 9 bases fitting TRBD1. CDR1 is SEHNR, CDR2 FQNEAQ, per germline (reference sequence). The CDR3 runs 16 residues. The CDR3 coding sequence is TGTGCCAGCTCCCCCGTAACAGGGGGCTTGACCGGGGGGCTGTTTTTT. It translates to CASSPVTGGLTGGLFF.

CDR3 in DNA: TGCGCCAGCAGCTTGGGCTCGGTAGCGCATGAGACCCAGTACTTC. This sequence encodes CASSLGSVAHETQYF. The gene calls are TRBV5-1 and TRBJ2-5; TRBD2 is a possible D gene (5 bases). V shed 0 bases and J shed 5 bases, with 14 bases lying between them. The CDR3 contains 15 residues. Germline V gene data show CDR1 as SGHRS and CDR2 as YFSETQ. The full variable domain, completed using reference TRBV5-1 and TRBJ2-5, is KAGVTQTPRYLIKTRGQQVTLSCSPISGHRSVSWYQQTPGQGLQFLFEYFSETQRNKGNFPGRFSGRQFSNSRSEMNVSTLELGDSALYLCASSLGSVAHETQYFGPGTRLLVL.

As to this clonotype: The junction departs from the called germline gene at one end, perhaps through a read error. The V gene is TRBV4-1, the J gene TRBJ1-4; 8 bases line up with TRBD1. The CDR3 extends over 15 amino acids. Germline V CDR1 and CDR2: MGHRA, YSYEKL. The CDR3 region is CASSEDRGDGEKLFF. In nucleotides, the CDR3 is TGCGCCAGCAGCGAAGACAGGGGCGATGGTGAAAAGCTGTTTTTT.

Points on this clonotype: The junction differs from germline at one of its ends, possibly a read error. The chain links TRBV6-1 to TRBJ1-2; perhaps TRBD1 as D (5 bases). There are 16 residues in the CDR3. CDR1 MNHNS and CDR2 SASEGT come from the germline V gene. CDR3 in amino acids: CASSEAHSGTAYGYIF. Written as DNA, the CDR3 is TGTGCCAGCAGTGAAGCGCATTCGGGGACGGCCTATGGCTACATCTTC.

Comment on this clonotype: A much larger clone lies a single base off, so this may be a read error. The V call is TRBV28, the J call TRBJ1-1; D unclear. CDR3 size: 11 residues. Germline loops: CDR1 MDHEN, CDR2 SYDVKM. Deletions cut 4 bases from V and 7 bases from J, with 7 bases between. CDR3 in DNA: TGTGCCAGCAGTTCTCTCATTGAAGCTTTCTTT. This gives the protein CASSSLIEAFF.

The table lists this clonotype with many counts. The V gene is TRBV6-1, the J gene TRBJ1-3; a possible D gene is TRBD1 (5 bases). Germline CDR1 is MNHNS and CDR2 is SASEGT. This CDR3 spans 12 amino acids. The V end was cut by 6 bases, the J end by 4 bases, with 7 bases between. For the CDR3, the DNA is TGTGCCAGCAGAGGGGACGGAAACACCATATATTTT. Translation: CASRGDGNTIYF.

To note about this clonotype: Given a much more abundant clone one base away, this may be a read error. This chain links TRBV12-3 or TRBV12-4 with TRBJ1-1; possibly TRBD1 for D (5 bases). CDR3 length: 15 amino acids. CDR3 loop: CASSLVLGRRTVAFF. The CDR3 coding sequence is TGTGCCAGCAGTTTAGTGTTGGGGCGTAGGACTGTAGCTTTCTTT.

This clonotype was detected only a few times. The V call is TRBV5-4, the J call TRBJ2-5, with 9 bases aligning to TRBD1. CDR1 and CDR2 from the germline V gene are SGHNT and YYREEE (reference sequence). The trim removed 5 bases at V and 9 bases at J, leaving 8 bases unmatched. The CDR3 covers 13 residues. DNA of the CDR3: TGTGCCAGCAGAACAGGGGGCAGTGAGGCCCAGTACTTC. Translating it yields CASRTGGSEAQYF.

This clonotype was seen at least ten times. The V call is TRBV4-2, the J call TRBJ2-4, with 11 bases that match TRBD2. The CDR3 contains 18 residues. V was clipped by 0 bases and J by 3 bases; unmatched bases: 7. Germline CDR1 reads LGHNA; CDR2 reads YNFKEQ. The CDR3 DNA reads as TGTGCCAGCAGCCAAGATTATCGGCTAGCGGGGGGCAAAAACATTCAGTACTTC. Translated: CASSQDYRLAGGKNIQYF.

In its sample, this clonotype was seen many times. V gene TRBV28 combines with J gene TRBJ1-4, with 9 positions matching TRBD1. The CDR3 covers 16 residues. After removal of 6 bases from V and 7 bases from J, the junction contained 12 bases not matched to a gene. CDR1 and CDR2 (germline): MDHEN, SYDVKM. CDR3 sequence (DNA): TGTGCCAGCAGATTAACCCTACAGGGGGCGATTGAAAAACTGTTTTTT. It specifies CASRLTLQGAIEKLFF.